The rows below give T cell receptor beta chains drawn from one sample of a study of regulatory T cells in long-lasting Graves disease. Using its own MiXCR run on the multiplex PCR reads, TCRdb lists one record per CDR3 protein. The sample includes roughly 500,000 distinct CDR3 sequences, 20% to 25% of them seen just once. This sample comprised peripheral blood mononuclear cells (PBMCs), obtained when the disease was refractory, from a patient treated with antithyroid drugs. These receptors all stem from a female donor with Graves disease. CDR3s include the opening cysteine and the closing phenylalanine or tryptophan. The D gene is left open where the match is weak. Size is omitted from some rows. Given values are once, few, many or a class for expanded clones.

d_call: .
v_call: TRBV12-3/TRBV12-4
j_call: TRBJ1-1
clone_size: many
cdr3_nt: TGTGCCAGCAGTTTGGGGACAATAAATGAAGCTTTCTTT
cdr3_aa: CASSLGTINEAFF

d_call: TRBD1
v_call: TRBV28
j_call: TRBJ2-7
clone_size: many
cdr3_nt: TGTGCCAGCAGTTCCGGACAGGGGGCCACCTACGAGCAGTACTTC
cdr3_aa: CASSSGQGATYEQYF

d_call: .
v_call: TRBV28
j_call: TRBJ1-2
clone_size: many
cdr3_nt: TGTGCCAGCCGCTCCGGGAGGCATAGCGGTCTTAACTATGGCTACACCTTC
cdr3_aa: CASRSGRHSGLNYGYTF

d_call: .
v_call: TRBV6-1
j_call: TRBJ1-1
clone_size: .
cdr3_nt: TGTGCCAGCAACAAGGACATGAACGCTGAAGCTTTCTTT
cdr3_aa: CASNKDMNAEAFF

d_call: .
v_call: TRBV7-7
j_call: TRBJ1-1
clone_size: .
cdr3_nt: TGTGCTAGCAGTCACCTACGGGGGAACACTGAAGCTTTCTTT
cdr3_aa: CASSHLRGNTEAFF

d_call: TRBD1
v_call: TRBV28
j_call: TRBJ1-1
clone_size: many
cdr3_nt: TGTGCCAGCAGTTTAATGGACAGGGGCCTACCCTGGGACACTGAAGCTTTCTTT
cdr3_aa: CASSLMDRGLPWDTEAFF

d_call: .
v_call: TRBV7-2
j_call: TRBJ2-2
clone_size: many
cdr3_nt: TGTGCCAGCAGCTTAGAGGGTAGCCGAATACGCACCGGGGAGCTGTTTTTT
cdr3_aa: CASSLEGSRIRTGELFF

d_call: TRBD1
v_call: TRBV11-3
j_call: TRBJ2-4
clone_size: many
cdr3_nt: TGTGCCAGCAGCCCAGGACAGGGAGACATTCAGTACTTC
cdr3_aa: CASSPGQGDIQYF

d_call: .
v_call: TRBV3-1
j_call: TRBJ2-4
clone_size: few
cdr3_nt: TGTGCCAGCAGCCATCGACGGCTTTTTGGGGAAAACATTCAGTACTTC
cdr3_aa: CASSHRRLFGENIQYF

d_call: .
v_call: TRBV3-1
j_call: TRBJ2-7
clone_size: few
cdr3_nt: TGTGCCAGCAGCCAAGAGGGGACTTACTACGAGCAGTACTTC
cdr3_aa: CASSQEGTYYEQYF

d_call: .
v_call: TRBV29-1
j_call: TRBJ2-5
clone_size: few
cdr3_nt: TGCAGCGTTGTAGTCAGTCTAGAGACCCAGTACTTC
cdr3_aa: CSVVVSLETQYF

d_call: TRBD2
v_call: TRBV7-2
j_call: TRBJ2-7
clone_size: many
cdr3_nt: TGTGCCAGCAGCTTATGGCTAGCGGGTGAACACGAGCAGTACTTC
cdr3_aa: CASSLWLAGEHEQYF

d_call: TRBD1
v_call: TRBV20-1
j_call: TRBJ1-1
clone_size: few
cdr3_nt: TGCAGTGCTAGGATGACAGGGACGGCCACTGAAGCTTTCTTT
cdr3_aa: CSARMTGTATEAFF

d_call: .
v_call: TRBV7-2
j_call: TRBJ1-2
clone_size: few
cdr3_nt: TGTGCCAGCACCCCTTCGGGGGTAGATCTCGGTAGGGGCTACACCTTC
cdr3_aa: CASTPSGVDLGRGYTF

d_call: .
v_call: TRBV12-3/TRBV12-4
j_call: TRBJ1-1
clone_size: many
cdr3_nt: TGTGCCAGCAGTTTAAGGGGTTACGAGGCTGAAGCTTTCTTT
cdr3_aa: CASSLRGYEAEAFF

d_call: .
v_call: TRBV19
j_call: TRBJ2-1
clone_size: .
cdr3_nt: TGTGCCAGTAGTATAAGTTTCGGGCAGATCTCCTACAATGAGCAGTTCTTC
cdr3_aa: CASSISFGQISYNEQFF

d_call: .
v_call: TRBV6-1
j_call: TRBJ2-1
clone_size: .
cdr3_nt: TGTGCCAGCAGTAACTGGGGTACTGAGCAGTTCTTC
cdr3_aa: CASSNWGTEQFF

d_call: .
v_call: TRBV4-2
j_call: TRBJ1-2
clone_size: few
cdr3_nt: TGTGCCAGCAGCCAAGAAGAAAGAATCAACTATGGCTACACCTTC
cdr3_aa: CASSQEERINYGYTF

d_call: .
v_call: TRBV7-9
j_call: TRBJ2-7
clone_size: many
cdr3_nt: TGTGCCAGCAGACTGGGGCCTTCCTACGAGCAGTACTTC
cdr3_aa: CASRLGPSYEQYF

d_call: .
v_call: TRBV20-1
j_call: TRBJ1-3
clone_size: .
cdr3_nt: TGCAGTGCTAGATCCCTACCGAGCTCTGGAAACACCATATATTTT
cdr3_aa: CSARSLPSSGNTIYF

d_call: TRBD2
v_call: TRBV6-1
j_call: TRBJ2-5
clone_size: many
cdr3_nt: TGTGCCAGCAGTACGCGGACGAGACTAGCGGCAGAGACCCAGTACTTC
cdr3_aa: CASSTRTRLAAETQYF

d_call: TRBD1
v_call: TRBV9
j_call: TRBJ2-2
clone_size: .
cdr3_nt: TGTGCCAGCAGCGCTTTCAGGACAGGCGGGGAGCTGTTTTTT
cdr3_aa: CASSAFRTGGELFF

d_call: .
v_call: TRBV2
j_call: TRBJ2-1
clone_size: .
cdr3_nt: TGTGCCAGCAGTGAGTATCAGGCTGAGCAGTTCTTC
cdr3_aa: CASSEYQAEQFF

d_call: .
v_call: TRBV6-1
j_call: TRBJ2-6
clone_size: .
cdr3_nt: TGTGCCAGCATGTTCGCGACAGGCTCTGGGGCCAACGTCCTGACTTTC
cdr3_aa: CASMFATGSGANVLTF

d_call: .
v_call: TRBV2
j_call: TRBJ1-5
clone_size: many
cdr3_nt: TGTGCCAGCAGTGAAGTCCTAAGGAATCAGCCCCAGCATTTT
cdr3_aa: CASSEVLRNQPQHF

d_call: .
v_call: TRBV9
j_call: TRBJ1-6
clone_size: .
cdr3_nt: TGTGCCAGCAGCGTAGGTGTGGGGCATTCACCCCTCCACTTT
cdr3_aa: CASSVGVGHSPLHF

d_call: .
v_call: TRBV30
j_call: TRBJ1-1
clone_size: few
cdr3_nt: TGTGCCTGGAGTGTACGACCCGGGAATGCCCCGAACACTGAAGCTTTCTTT
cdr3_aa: CAWSVRPGNAPNTEAFF

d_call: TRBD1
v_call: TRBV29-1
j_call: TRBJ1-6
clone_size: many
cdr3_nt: TGCAGCGTTCGTGGACAGGCCGACTCACCCCTCCACTTT
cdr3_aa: CSVRGQADSPLHF

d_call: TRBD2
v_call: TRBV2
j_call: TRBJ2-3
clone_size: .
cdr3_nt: TGTGCCAGCAGTACAACTAGCGGGGGACCAGATACGCAGTATTTT
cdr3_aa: CASSTTSGGPDTQYF

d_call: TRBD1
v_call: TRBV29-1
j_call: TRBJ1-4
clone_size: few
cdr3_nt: TGCAGCGTCCGGGACAGAAATGAAAAACTGTTTTTT
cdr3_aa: CSVRDRNEKLFF

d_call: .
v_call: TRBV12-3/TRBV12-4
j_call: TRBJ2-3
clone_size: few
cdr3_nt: TGTGCCAGCACCCAGGGTAGAGATACGCAGTATTTT
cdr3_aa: CASTQGRDTQYF

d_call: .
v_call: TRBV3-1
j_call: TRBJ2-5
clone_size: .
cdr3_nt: TGTGCCAGCAGCCAAGGATTCGAGGGAGACCAAGGGACCCAGTACTTC
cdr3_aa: CASSQGFEGDQGTQYF

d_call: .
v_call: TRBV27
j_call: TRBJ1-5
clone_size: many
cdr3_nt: TGTGCCAGCAGTTTATCGGTGCAGGGGTTTCAGCCCCAGCATTTT
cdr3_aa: CASSLSVQGFQPQHF

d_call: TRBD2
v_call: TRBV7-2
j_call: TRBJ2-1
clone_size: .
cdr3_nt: TGTGCCAGCAGCTGGACTAGCGGGGAAATGAGCTCCTACAATGAGCAGTTCTTC
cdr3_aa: CASSWTSGEMSSYNEQFF

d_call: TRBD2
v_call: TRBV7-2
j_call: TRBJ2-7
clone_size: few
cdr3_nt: TGTGCCAGCAGCTCCGGGACTAGCGGGCCCGGGGCTGATGAGCAGTACTTC
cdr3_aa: CASSSGTSGPGADEQYF

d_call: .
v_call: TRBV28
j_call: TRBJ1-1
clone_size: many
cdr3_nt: TGTGCCAGCAGTCCCCGGGTGGAATCCACTGAAGCTTTCTTT
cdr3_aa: CASSPRVESTEAFF